The 23 T cell receptor beta chains in this list originate from one sample, sequenced in a study of T cell clonality in common variable immunodeficiency. Study findings and constraints: Common variable immunodeficiency TCR beta sequences reportedly had fewer deletions and N-nucleotide insertions.

What these receptors recognize is not known. TCRdb keeps only in-frame clones here, not all; method: immunoSEQ multiplex PCR. This sample has 11,000 to 15,000 clones, each found more than once. The sample comprised peripheral blood mononuclear cells. Source of these receptors: a human donor with common variable immunodeficiency.

There are a few counts of this clone. Here the CDR3 reads CASSRTATNEKLFF. Incomplete CDR3 DNA: TGTGCCAGCAGCCGGACAGCAACTAATGAAAAA. The chain uses TRBV5-8 and TRBJ1-4; a weak D match, TRBD1 (6 bases). Sequencing ends 3 residues short of the CDR3 end; the germline J gene provides the rest. The CDR3 is made up of 14 amino acids. V was shortened by 4 bases and J by 0 bases, with 7 bases between the two germline ends. Germline loops: CDR1 SGHTS, CDR2 YDEGEE. Drawing the rest from reference TRBV5-8 and TRBJ1-4, the complete variable domain is EAGVTQSPTHLIKTRGQQATLRCSPISGHTSVYWYQQALGLGLQFLLWYDEGEERNRGNFPPRFSGRQFPNYSSELNVNALELEDSALYLCASSRTATNEKLFFGSGTQLSVL.

The sequenced part of the CDR3 DNA is TGTGCCAGCAGCTTAGTCGGGGGGGGCCTCGGTGAG. Protein: CASSLVGGGLGE. The whole CDR3 reads CASSLVGGGLGEQFF. The chain carries TRBV7-2 and TRBJ2-1; 8 bases are shared with TRBD2. The DNA ends 3 residues before the CDR3 does, and the rest of the CDR3 is filled in from the germline J gene. This CDR3 comprises 15 residues. The V gene's germline CDR1 is SGHTA and CDR2 FQGNSA. V lost 1 base and J lost 9; bases outside the gene matches: 8.

This clone has a handful of counts. The DNA ends 3 residues before the CDR3 does, and the rest of the CDR3 is filled in from the germline J gene. V usage is TRBV2 and J usage is TRBJ2-3; TRBD1 might be the D (6 bases). CDR1 is SNHLY, CDR2 FYNNEI, per germline. The CDR3 is made up of 16 amino acids. Trimming cost V 4 bases and J 1 base, with 15 bases left between them. The covered CDR3 bases are TGTGCCAGCAGTGCGGACAGCGGAACAGGCACAGATACG. Translating gives CASSADSGTGTDT. The full CDR3 protein reads CASSADSGTGTDTQYF.

This clone was counted between two and nine times. The CDR3 loop is CASSLVLSFADTQYF. The CDR3 DNA, read in part, is TGTGCCAGCAGCTTAGTTTTGTCTTTCGCAGATACG. The chain employs TRBV7-9 and TRBJ2-3, with D uncertain. The read halts 3 residues ahead of the CDR3 end, with the missing end drawn from the germline J gene. The germline V gene has CDR1 SEHNR and CDR2 FQNEAQ (reference sequence). Trimming stripped 1 base from V and 4 bases from J, with 12 bases between. CDR3 length equals 15 residues.

Only a few counts were recorded for this clone. Mismatch with germline at one junction end may stem from a read error. The read gets to within 3 residues of the CDR3 end, and the germline J gene fills in the rest. J is TRBJ2-1 and V is TRBV7-2; TRBD2 is a possible D gene (5 bases). The CDR3 is 15 residues long. Germline V gene lookup returns CDR1 SGHTA and CDR2 FQGNSA. The CDR3 DNA, read in part, is TGTGCCAGCAGTTTAGTCCCGAACGGGGACAATGAG. Translation gives CASSLVPNGDNE. The entire CDR3 is CASSLVPNGDNEQFF.

Turning to this clone: The CDR3 end falls 3 residues outside the read, so it is completed with the germline J gene. This chain uses TRBV19 with TRBJ2-5; 7 positions match TRBD2. The germline CDR1 and CDR2 sequences are LNHDA and SQIVND (reference sequence). The J segment lost 2 bases and the V segment lost 5 bases, leaving 2 bases of the junction unmatched. This CDR3 region has 13 residues. CDR3 in amino acids: CASSQRGQETQYF. Partial CDR3 DNA: TGTGCCAGTAGTCAGCGGGGACAAGAGACC. Full variable domain (rest looked up from reference TRBV19 and TRBJ2-5): DGGITQSPKYLFRKEGQNVTLSCEQNLNHDAMYWYRQDPGQGLRLIYYSQIVNDFQKGDIAEGYSVSREKKESFPLTVTSAQKNPTAFYLCASSQRGQETQYFGPGTRLLVL.

About this clone: The read stops 3 residues short of the end of the CDR3; the missing end is completed from the germline J gene. The rearrangement joins TRBV7-6 to TRBJ1-6; TRBD1 matches at 9 bases. CDR1 SGHVS and CDR2 FNYEAQ come from the germline V gene. Losses at the gene ends were 3 bases for V and 7 bases for J; bases not matched to a gene: 4. There are 15 residues in the CDR3. The chain's CDR3 is CASSLGQGENSPLHF. The part of the CDR3 DNA that was read is TGTGCCAGCAGCTTGGGACAGGGAGAAAATTCACCC. The full variable domain, rest sourced from reference TRBV7-6 and TRBJ1-6, is GAGVSQSPRYKVTKRGQDVALRCDPISGHVSLYWYRQALGQGPEFLTYFNYEAQQDKSGLPNDRFSAERPEGSISTLTIQRTEQRDSAMYRCASSLGQGENSPLHFGNGTRLTVT.

Note on this clone: With the read ending 3 residues before the CDR3 end, the germline J gene is used to fill in that end. This rearrangement joins TRBV7-2 to TRBJ1-1; TRBD1 might be the D (5 bases). This CDR3 spans 15 amino acids. Trimming pared 1 base from V and 2 bases from J, leaving 11 bases between. Germline V gene lookup returns CDR1 SGHTA and CDR2 FQGNSA. CDR3 in amino acids: CASSLVGGKNTEAFF. The sequenced part of the CDR3 DNA is TGTGCCAGCAGCTTAGTTGGGGGGAAAAACACTGAA.

Comments on this clone: The read terminates 3 residues ahead of where the CDR3 ends, so the germline J gene completes it. Other nucleotide sequences in the sample specify the same CDR3. The chain is built from TRBV18 and TRBJ2-3; D not resolved. The CDR3 sequence is 14 residues long. Trimming removed 0 bases at V and 3 bases at J, with 7 bases between. In germline, CDR1 is KGHSH, CDR2 LQKENI. The CDR3 bases that were read are TGTGCCAGCTCACCACCGGCTAGTACAGATACG. This gives the protein CASSPPASTDT. The full CDR3 protein reads CASSPPASTDTQYF.

In its sample, this clone was seen a few times. The junction and the germline gene differ at one end; a read error may be behind it. The read terminates 3 residues ahead of where the CDR3 ends, so the germline J gene completes it. The V and J genes are TRBV7-7 and TRBJ2-5; D call uncertain. Looked up from germline, CDR1 is SSHAT and CDR2 is FNYEAQ (reference sequence). The CDR3 runs 13 residues. CDR3 amino acids: CASSLFGGETQYF. The CDR3 DNA, read in part, is TGTGCTAGCAGCTTATTCGGCGGCGAGACC.

This clone was counted between two and nine times. The read terminates 3 residues ahead of where the CDR3 ends, so the germline J gene completes it. The chain combines TRBV7-9 with TRBJ2-6; possible D gene TRBD1, 5 bases. This CDR3 contains 14 residues. From germline, CDR1 is SEHNR and CDR2 FQNEAQ (reference sequence). Trimming removed 7 bases from V and 0 bases from J, with 7 bases in between. Incomplete CDR3 DNA: TGTGCCAGCATAGGGGTCTCTGGGGCCAACGTC. Translation gives CASIGVSGANV. The complete CDR3 protein is CASIGVSGANVLTF. Full variable domain (rest looked up from reference TRBV7-9 and TRBJ2-6): DTGVSQNPRHKITKRGQNVTFRCDPISEHNRLYWYRQTLGQGPEFLTYFQNEAQLEKSRLLSDRFSAERPKGSFSTLEIQRTEQGDSAMYLCASIGVSGANVLTFGAGSRLTVL.

Only a few counts were recorded for this clone. The sequenced part of the CDR3 DNA is TGTGCCAGCTCCCCCGGGGGGGGGAGGTCACCC. Translation gives CASSPGGGRSP. The CDR3 reads in full as CASSPGGGRSPLHF. The rearrangement links TRBV18 to TRBJ1-6; D is perhaps TRBD1 (5 bases). The sequenced fragment ends 3 residues before the CDR3 boundary, so the rest is inferred from the germline J gene. V was pared by 6 bases and J by 10 bases, with 16 bases between. CDR1 KGHSH and CDR2 LQKENI come from the germline V gene. The CDR3 spans 14 residues.

The CDR3 DNA, read in part, is TGTGCCAGCAGCGTACGGGGGAACATT. Translation: CASSVRGNI. The entire CDR3 sequence reads CASSVRGNIQYF. This chain joins TRBV7-9 and TRBJ2-4, with TRBD2 as a possible D gene (6 bases). The CDR3 is cut off 3 residues early in the read; its end comes from the germline J gene. V was trimmed by 5 bases and J by 7 bases, leaving 9 bases between them. The CDR3 loop spans 12 amino acids. Germline V gives CDR1 SEHNR, CDR2 FQNEAQ (reference sequence).

This clone is medium-sized in the sample. The read ends 3 residues before the CDR3 terminus; that terminus is restored from the germline J gene. This sequence joins TRBV2 and TRBJ1-6, with D possibly matching TRBD1 (5 bases). The ends were cut back, 6 bases at V and 4 bases at J, with 13 bases in the middle. Germline V gene sequence: CDR1 SNHLY, CDR2 FYNNEI. The CDR3 has 15 residues. The CDR3 region is CASREPREYNSPLHF. CDR3 DNA, as far as it was read: TGTGCCAGCAGAGAACCCAGGGAGTATAATTCACCC.

This clone has a handful of counts. A junction boundary mismatches the germline segment, possibly from a read error. Sequencing ends 3 residues short of the CDR3 end; the germline J gene provides the rest. The genes are TRBV7-7 and TRBJ2-5; TRBD1 matches at 10 bases. This CDR3 has 17 amino acids. Germline loops: CDR1 SSHAT, CDR2 FNYEAQ (reference sequence). The CDR3: CASSFSPNGQGVETQYF. CDR3 bases read: TGTGCTAGCAGCTTCTCACCCAACGGACAGGGGGTAGAGACC.

A remark on this clone: The observed sequence ends 3 residues before the CDR3 terminus, with the missing tail filled in from the germline J gene. The chain carries TRBV7-2 and TRBJ2-5, with D possibly TRBD1 on 6 matching bases. The CDR3 is made up of 13 amino acids. V was trimmed by 2 bases and J by 5 bases, leaving 9 bases between them. Germline values: CDR1 SGHTA, CDR2 FQGNSA. This chain's CDR3 is CASSLYRGETQYF. The DNA read from the CDR3 is TGTGCCAGCAGCTTATATAGGGGGGAGACC.

This clone was seen a handful of times. The read finishes 3 residues shy of the CDR3 end, and the germline J gene is used to complete it. The J gene is TRBJ2-2, the V gene TRBV7-9; D may be TRBD2 (6 bases). CDR1 and CDR2 (germline): SEHNR, FQNEAQ (reference sequence). The CDR3 runs 14 residues. The germline V and J ends were trimmed by 2 bases and 7 bases, with 11 bases remaining between them. CDR3 residues: CASSLPLAIGELFF. CDR3 bases read: TGTGCCAGCAGCTTACCACTAGCAATCGGGGAG.

On this clone: Coverage ceases 3 residues before the CDR3 finishes, and the germline J gene fills in the end. J is TRBJ1-2 and V is TRBV19; D is ambiguous. Germline-derived CDR1 and CDR2 are LNHDA and SQIVND (reference sequence). V was trimmed by 1 base and J by 0 bases, leaving 12 bases between them. The CDR3 extends over 16 amino acids. The CDR3 here is CASSIAGSGANYGYTF. The CDR3 DNA, read in part, is TGTGCCAGTAGTATAGCTGGCTCGGGTGCTAACTATGGC. Variable domain in full (rest from reference TRBV19 and TRBJ1-2): DGGITQSPKYLFRKEGQNVTLSCEQNLNHDAMYWYRQDPGQGLRLIYYSQIVNDFQKGDIAEGYSVSREKKESFPLTVTSAQKNPTAFYLCASSIAGSGANYGYTFGSGTRLTVV.

Sample share makes this clone medium-sized. The part of the CDR3 DNA that was read is TGTGCCAGCATCGGGGACGAG. Translating gives CASIGDE. The CDR3 reads in full as CASIGDEQYF. This sequence joins TRBV7-9 and TRBJ2-7; TRBD2 is a possible D gene (5 bases). Sequencing ends 3 residues short of the CDR3 end; the germline J gene provides the rest. Trimming shortened V by 7 bases and J by 5 bases, and 6 bases separated the two germline ends. This CDR3 spans 10 amino acids. Germline-derived CDR1 and CDR2 are SEHNR and FQNEAQ (reference sequence).

This clone was observed a handful of times. The sequence runs out 3 residues before the end of the CDR3; the remainder is reconstructed from the germline J gene. The J gene is TRBJ2-5, the V gene TRBV5-3, with a tentative D call TRBD2 (6 bases). TRBV5-3 has ORF status, its function being uncertain. V dropped 4 bases and J dropped 5 bases, with 9 bases sitting between them. CDR3 length: 12 residues. The DNA read from the CDR3 is TGTGCCAGAAGCGGGGACTGGGAGACC. Translated, it gives CARSGDWET. The whole CDR3 sequence reads CARSGDWETQYF.

Points on this clone: The read terminates 3 residues before the CDR3 end, so the remaining end is supplied by the germline J gene. The V and J genes are TRBV6-2 or TRBV6-3 and TRBJ2-5; D might be TRBD2 (5 bases). Germline CDR1 and CDR2: MNHEY and SVGEGT. V gave up 8 bases and J gave up 0 bases, with 10 bases separating them. This CDR3 region has 13 residues. CDR3 amino acids: CASYRGNQETQYF. The sequenced CDR3 bases are TGTGCCAGCTACCGGGGTAACCAAGAGACC.

This clone has only a few counts. The read ends 3 residues shy of where the CDR3 ends; the end is completed using the germline J gene. The chain carries TRBV7-9 and TRBJ2-7, with a weak D call TRBD2 (6 bases). The germline V gene encodes CDR1 SEHNR and CDR2 FQNEAQ (reference sequence). This CDR3 spans 15 amino acids. V was cut by 3 bases and J by 3 bases, with 15 bases left in between. The sequenced CDR3 bases are TGTGCCAGCAGCTTTACATCGGGACTGAGCTACGAG. This encodes CASSFTSGLSYE. The entire CDR3 protein is CASSFTSGLSYEQYF.

In this sample, this clone turned up a few times. Compared with germline, one end of the junction differs, possibly owing to a read error. The read finishes 3 residues shy of the CDR3 end, and the germline J gene is used to complete it. The rearrangement links TRBV6-2 or TRBV6-3 to TRBJ1-1; D remains unclear. Germline lookup yields CDR1 MNHEY and CDR2 SVGEGT. The CDR3 contains 14 residues. CDR3 sequence reads: CASTLYSSNAEAFF. CDR3 DNA (partial): TGTGCCAGCACCCTTTACAGTTCGAACGCTGAA.